The following is a T cell receptor beta chain sequence with its context. The table lists this clone with a few counts. What antigen it recognizes has not been identified. Base qualities are missing; no much larger clone stands one base away. The data were obtained in a study of beta chain features in type 1 diabetes listed by TCRdb under 2018. Notes on the research overall: Patients and healthy donors did not differ in mean age, gender distribution, total cell number or subset yield. A total of 85 million to 140 million sorted cells were examined across all samples, and a strong correlation was observed between cell number per subset and RNA yield. Regulatory and stem cell-like memory subsets were obtained from only 8 patients and roughly 8 healthy donors, while naive and central memory subsets were obtained from all 28 donors. In the study, TCRB repertoires of sorted circulating CD4+ T cell subsets from recently diagnosed type 1 diabetes patients were compared with those of matched healthy donors.

CDR3 length: 16 amino acids, cysteine to phenylalanine. The sequence is cut down to CDR3 DNA, 48 bases in frame from base 1. V is shortened by 5 bases, J by 4 bases, and the region joining them spans 21 bases. For CDR1 and CDR2, the germline V gene lists SGHTA and FQGNSA. Overall study results and their limits: Because cDNA was sequenced instead of genomic DNA, highly expressing activated cells could be over-represented, though the groups showed no difference in activation or CD3 levels. At VDJ recombination sites, type 1 diabetes patients had fewer insertions and more deleted nucleotides, which implies abnormalities in thymic rearrangement. Shorter templates might be favored by PCR, yet because patient and control samples were amplified and corrected together, any such skew would affect both groups equally. Only small numbers of individuals were included in the HLA sub-analyses, which left unresolved whether HLA type had any influence on TCRB rearrangement. In all four CD4+ subsets, TCRB CDR3 length was moderately but significantly shorter in type 1 diabetes patients. The naive, central memory and regulatory TCRB repertoires appeared to resemble one another more closely among patients than among healthy donors.

The High Capacity cDNA Reverse Transcription Kit was used to reverse transcribe all of the isolated RNA, meaning that expressed TCRB transcripts were what got sequenced. Deep immunoSEQ sequencing was performed on naive, central memory and regulatory T cell samples, with an average of about 4 million total reads per sample. Sorted cells were lysed in RLT buffer and RNA was extracted with DNase-treated RNeasy Micro or Mini kits, depending on cell number. To prevent cross-contamination, each cell subset was processed individually, whereas patient and healthy donor samples were processed jointly. The immunoSEQ multiplex PCR was used to amplify TCRB sequences from cDNA, generating 87-bp fragments that spanned the CDR3 region. The amplicons were sequenced using the Illumina HiSeq platform. In the paper's pipeline: Synthetic template baselines were used to correct PCR bias computationally, reads within Hamming distance 2 were collapsed together, and singletons that could not be merged were discarded. Reads were aligned to IMGT to assign V, D and J genes, CDR3 length, and insertions or deletions at six rearrangement sites. Clonotype counts were normalized to sorted cell number within each subset before computing true diversity and Gini coefficients with the tcR R package. The overlap coefficient, calculated on TCRB nucleotide sequences, was used to measure repertoire sharing. As stored in TCRdb, this immuneACCESS dataset retains in-frame rearrangements with V and J assigned. A fraction of the clones does not appear; measured against another copy, unresolved V genes explain less than half of the discrepancy, and the remainder lacks a known reason. That table is the source of V, J and clone size, and D and trimming were worked out from the DNA. The sample yields 200,000 to 300,000 clones; 27% were counted once. The top ten constitute under 4.5% of the sample.

A single peripheral blood draw of around 0.11 L on average was collected from each donor into heparinised tubes. Using a panel that included CD45RO, CCR7, CD25, CD127, CD95 and CD27, naive, central memory, regulatory and stem cell-like memory CD4+ T cells were sorted on a BD FACSAria II. Purity was above 98% for every sorted population. PBMCs were isolated right away by Lymphoprep density gradient centrifugation and were stained directly, without culture. To minimize batch effects, samples were stained and sorted in pairs, one healthy donor with one patient per experiment. Material: central memory CD4+ T cells from blood. The receptor chain draws on TRBV7-2 and TRBJ2-7; the best D guess is TRBD1, with 8 bases matching. This clonotype was sampled from a man between 25 and 39 years old in good health. This receptor carries the CDR3 CASSLDAQGGFYEQYF. The nucleotide sequence reads as follows: TGTGCCAGCAGCCTGGACGCACAGGGGGGGTTTTACGAGCAGTACTTC.